The 21 T cell receptor beta chains listed next were all sequenced from one sample in a study of blood T cell repertoires in COVID-19. Sequencing was performed with immunoSEQ multiplex PCR; in TCRdb, only in-frame clones are kept and a portion is missing. Of 150,000 or so clones listed, 80% to 90% are singletons. Sample: peripheral blood. These receptors were taken from a middle-aged man who had recovered from COVID-19.

The chain couples TRBV27 to TRBJ1-1; 11 positions agree with TRBD1. Germline loops: CDR1 MNHEY, CDR2 SMNVEV (reference sequence). The CDR3 contains 14 residues. Losses at the gene ends were 4 bases for V and 7 bases for J; bases not matched to a gene: 5. The CDR3 region is CASSYGQGAREAFF. The DNA of the CDR3 is TGTGCCAGCAGTTACGGACAGGGGGCGCGTGAAGCTTTCTTT.

There are a few counts of this clone. The CDR3 loop is CASSLNMNTEAFF. As DNA, the CDR3 is TGTGCCAGCAGTTTGAACATGAACACTGAAGCTTTCTTT. The chain uses TRBV6-2 or TRBV6-3 and TRBJ1-1; D not resolved. V shed 4 bases and J shed 0 bases, with 6 bases lying between them. The CDR3 consists of 13 residues. Germline CDR1 MNHEY, CDR2 SVGEGT.

The chain is built from TRBV27 and TRBJ2-7; 8 bases agree with TRBD1. CDR1 MNHEY and CDR2 SMNVEV come from the germline V gene (reference sequence). J gave up 2 bases and V 6 bases, and 6 bases lay outside the gene matches. The CDR3 runs 14 residues. The CDR3 here is CASSLTGGAYEQYF. The CDR3 coding sequence is TGTGCCAGCAGCCTTACAGGGGGTGCCTACGAGCAGTACTTC.

This clone was observed a single time. The V gene is TRBV6-5, the J gene TRBJ2-7, with a tentative D call TRBD1 (7 bases). Germline V lookup: CDR1 MNHEY, CDR2 SVGAGI. This CDR3 contains 13 residues. V gave up 6 bases and J gave up 2 bases, with 11 bases separating them. The CDR3 nucleotides are TGTGCCAGCAGGGAGGGGGCCCCCTACGAGCAGTACTTC. This gives the protein CASREGAPYEQYF.

The chain employs TRBV3-1 (or the pseudogene TRBV3-2) and TRBJ1-2; D is unresolved. This CDR3 region has 14 residues. CDR1 is LGHDT and CDR2 is YNNKEL in the germline V gene (reference sequence). Trimming shortened V by 0 bases and J by 5 bases, and 10 bases separated the two germline ends. The CDR3 here is CASSQEAQSYGYTF. The CDR3 region has the DNA TGTGCCAGCAGCCAAGAGGCACAGTCATATGGCTACACCTTC.

CDR3 in DNA: TGTGCCAGCACGGTAGAAACAGATACGCAGTATTTT. Its translation is CASTVETDTQYF. The chain carries TRBV6-4 and TRBJ2-3, with D uncertain. With 7 bases removed from V and 3 bases from J, the gap between germline ends came to 8 bases. Germline V lookup: CDR1 MRHNA, CDR2 SNTAGT. The CDR3 loop spans 12 amino acids.

This clone appeared a few times. V usage is TRBV6-5 and J usage is TRBJ1-1; a weak D match, TRBD1 (6 bases). Trimming removed 4 bases at V and 2 bases at J, with 14 bases between. Looked up from germline, CDR1 is MNHEY and CDR2 is SVGAGI. The CDR3 length is 15 residues. The DNA for the CDR3 is TGTGCCAGCAGTTCCTCCGACAGGCCCAACACTGAAGCTTTCTTT. Its translation is CASSSSDRPNTEAFF.

The chain joins TRBV28 to TRBJ1-5; 8 bases agree with TRBD1. The CDR3 runs 16 residues. Trimming took 4 bases from V and 8 from J; bases not matched to a gene: 13. Germline CDR1 is MDHEN and CDR2 is SYDVKM. This chain's CDR3 is CASSSKYRGARKPQHF. DNA of the CDR3: TGTGCCAGCAGTTCCAAATACAGGGGGGCTCGAAAGCCCCAGCATTTT.

The count of this clone is one. The chain joins TRBV6-5 to TRBJ1-1, with D hard to call. CDR3 length equals 12 residues. Germline V gene sequence: CDR1 MNHEY, CDR2 SVGAGI. Trimming took off 6 bases at V and 3 bases at J, with 8 bases between the two ends. The chain's CDR3 is CASSARYTEAFF. The CDR3 region has the DNA TGTGCCAGCAGCGCCAGGTACACTGAAGCTTTCTTT.

The J gene is TRBJ1-1, the V gene TRBV6-5; D perhaps matches TRBD1 (6 bases). The CDR3 sequence is 14 residues long. The V gene's germline CDR1 is MNHEY and CDR2 SVGAGI. Trimming left V 6 bases short and J 7 bases short, with 18 bases between. The CDR3 DNA sequence: TGTGCCAGCAGGCCCCAGGGGCCGGTTAGTGAAGCTTTCTTT. It encodes CASRPQGPVSEAFF.

The J gene is TRBJ1-5, the V gene TRBV5-6, with a weak D call TRBD1 (5 bases). CDR1 is SGHDT and CDR2 is YYEEEE in the germline V gene. This CDR3 is 15 amino acids long. V dropped 4 bases and J dropped 1 base, with 12 bases sitting between them. CDR3 sequence reads: CASSIGAGSNQPQHF. The CDR3 nucleotides are TGTGCCAGCAGCATTGGGGCAGGGAGCAATCAGCCCCAGCATTTT.

Comments on this clone: One end of the junction does not line up with germline, which may come from a read error. J is TRBJ2-7 and V is TRBV20-1; D not certain. The CDR3 length is 10 residues. From germline, CDR1 is DFQATT and CDR2 SNEGSKA (reference sequence). The CDR3 sequence is CSAGELEQYF. The CDR3 DNA follows: TGCAGTGCTGGAGAATTAGAGCAGTACTTC.

This chain links TRBV13 with TRBJ2-3, with TRBD2 matching over 9 bases. Germline trimming cut 5 bases from V and 2 bases from J; bases unmatched to any gene: 5. CDR3 size: 15 residues. The germline V gene encodes CDR1 PRHDT and CDR2 FYEKMQ (reference sequence). The CDR3 spells CASSLAGGTTDTQYF. The CDR3 nucleotides read TGTGCCAGCAGCCTGGCGGGGGGGACCACAGATACGCAGTATTTT. Supplemented by reference TRBV13 and TRBJ2-3, the full variable domain reads AAGVIQSPRHLIKEKRETATLKCYPIPRHDTVYWYQQGPGQDPQFLISFYEKMQSDKGSIPDRFSAQQFSDYHSELNMSSLELGDSALYFCASSLAGGTTDTQYFGPGTRLTVL.

This clone was seen more than once but under ten times. The genes are TRBV4-1 and TRBJ1-6; 7 bases align to TRBD1. Looked up from germline, CDR1 is MGHRA and CDR2 is YSYEKL. CDR3 length equals 16 residues. The V gene end was trimmed by 1 base and the J gene end by 3 bases; junction bases not matched to a gene: 3. CDR3 DNA: TGCGCCAGCAGCCAAGGCAGGGGGAACTATAATTCACCCCTCCACTTT. As protein: CASSQGRGNYNSPLHF.

The chain carries TRBV21-1 and TRBJ1-5. TRBV21-1 is annotated as a pseudogene. This CDR3 region has 12 residues. CDR3 loop: CASSKPDQPQHF. The CDR3 DNA sequence: TGTGCCAGCAGCAAACCGGATCAGCCCCAGCATTTT.

The chain joins TRBV10-3 to TRBJ2-2, with D unclear. This CDR3 contains 14 residues. Germline values: CDR1 ENHRY, CDR2 SYGVKD. V was cut by 3 bases and J by 1 base, with 6 bases left in between. CDR3 loop: CAISDPMNTGELFF. The CDR3 nucleotides read TGTGCCATCAGTGATCCTATGAACACCGGGGAGCTGTTTTTT.

On this clone: The identical CDR3 is also encoded by other nucleotide sequences in the sample. The V call is TRBV7-9, the J call TRBJ1-5, with D perhaps matching TRBD1 (5 bases). The V end lost 4 bases, the J end lost 0 bases, and 7 bases lay between the germline ends. CDR1 is SEHNR and CDR2 is FQNEAQ in the germline V gene (reference sequence). This CDR3 has 14 amino acids. The CDR3 loop is CASSSTGSNQPQHF. The CDR3 DNA is TGTGCCAGCAGCTCCACAGGTAGCAATCAGCCCCAGCATTTT.

This chain connects TRBV6-5 to TRBJ2-4, with D possibly TRBD2 on 6 matching bases. From germline, CDR1 is MNHEY and CDR2 SVGAGI. V lost 5 bases, J lost 1 base, and 12 bases lay in between. This CDR3 has 15 amino acids. The CDR3 nucleotides are TGTGCCAGCAGTACAAGTGGGGGGGCCAAAAACATTCAGTACTTC. Translated: CASSTSGGAKNIQYF.

The table lists this clone with a count of one. The CDR3 here is CAISESWLAGGNEQFF. The CDR3 DNA sequence: TGTGCCATCAGTGAGTCGTGGCTAGCGGGAGGAAATGAGCAGTTCTTC. The chain recombines TRBV10-3 with TRBJ2-1, with 11 bases fitting TRBD2. This CDR3 is built from 16 residues. The trim removed 0 bases at V and 7 bases at J, leaving 5 bases unmatched. CDR1 ENHRY and CDR2 SYGVKD come from the germline V gene.

This clone was picked up one time. The rearrangement links TRBV4-3 to TRBJ2-1; D is possibly TRBD2 (5 bases). V lost 4 bases to trimming and J lost 3 bases, with 19 bases between them. Germline V CDR1 and CDR2: LGHNA, YSLEER. The CDR3 has 17 residues. CDR3 sequence reads: CASSRSPRGSGYNEQFF. DNA of the CDR3: TGCGCCAGCAGCCGATCCCCCCGAGGCAGCGGCTACAATGAGCAGTTCTTC.

The chain links TRBV6-2 or TRBV6-3 to TRBJ2-7; D unresolved. Germline V CDR1 and CDR2: MNHEY, SVGEGT. With 2 bases removed from V and 5 bases from J, the gap between germline ends came to 10 bases. The CDR3 contains 13 residues. CDR3 bases: TGTGCCAGCAGTTACCGGGTCGCCCACGAGCAGTACTTC. Its translation is CASSYRVAHEQYF.